This T cell receptor (beta chain) was obtained from a study of blood T cells in healthy people across ages. This clonotype was counted a few times. Its cognate antigen is unknown. Total RNA extraction produced at least 5 micrograms (per sample) for the study. The study's findings and limits: Roughly linear age-related decline in beta diversity appeared, significant by age 40. Versus aged donors, long-lived donors had higher diversity and more naive CD4+ cells.

Germline values: CDR1 SGHDT, CDR2 YYEEEE. Between the trimmed V and J ends, which lost 0 bases and 5 bases, there was a span of 12 bases. The CDR3 sequence is 14 residues long. A sample-barcoded 5' primer and a J-beta primer mix were used in a second PCR of roughly 7 to 11 cycles. Each cDNA molecule was tagged by a template-switch adaptor with 12 random nucleotides. From the 5' RACE reads, TCRdb called clonotypes with MiXCR, one entry per CDR3 protein. Among more than 1.4 million distinct CDR3 sequences listed, about 43% were seen once. The sequence was collected from a woman between 18 and 30 years old in good health. Source material: blood. The chain employs TRBV5-6 and TRBJ2-7; possibly TRBD1 for D (6 bases). The CDR3 DNA is TGTGCCAGCAGCTTGGCTGGGACAACCAACGAGCAGTACTTC. Its protein product is CASSLAGTTNEQYF.